This TCR beta chain was recorded in a study of cytomegalovirus exposure and HLA in healthy donors. PCR was performed using 60 Vbeta and 13 Jbeta primers. The table came from immunoSEQ multiplex PCR; TCRdb's copy has only in-frame clones and leaves some out. The table lists more than 130,000 clones. V was clipped by 4 bases and J by 0 bases, with 8 bases between them. The CDR3 has 15 residues. Germline CDR1 and CDR2: SGHDT and YYEEEE. Sequenced sample: PBMCs. J is TRBJ1-6 and V is TRBV5-6; no reliable D call. This clonotype was sampled from a man between 40 and 49 years old in good health and CMV-seronegative. The CDR3 DNA reads TGTGCCAGCAGCCCGCGGAGCTCCTATAATTCACCCCTCCACTTT. Translating gives CASSPRSSYNSPLHF.